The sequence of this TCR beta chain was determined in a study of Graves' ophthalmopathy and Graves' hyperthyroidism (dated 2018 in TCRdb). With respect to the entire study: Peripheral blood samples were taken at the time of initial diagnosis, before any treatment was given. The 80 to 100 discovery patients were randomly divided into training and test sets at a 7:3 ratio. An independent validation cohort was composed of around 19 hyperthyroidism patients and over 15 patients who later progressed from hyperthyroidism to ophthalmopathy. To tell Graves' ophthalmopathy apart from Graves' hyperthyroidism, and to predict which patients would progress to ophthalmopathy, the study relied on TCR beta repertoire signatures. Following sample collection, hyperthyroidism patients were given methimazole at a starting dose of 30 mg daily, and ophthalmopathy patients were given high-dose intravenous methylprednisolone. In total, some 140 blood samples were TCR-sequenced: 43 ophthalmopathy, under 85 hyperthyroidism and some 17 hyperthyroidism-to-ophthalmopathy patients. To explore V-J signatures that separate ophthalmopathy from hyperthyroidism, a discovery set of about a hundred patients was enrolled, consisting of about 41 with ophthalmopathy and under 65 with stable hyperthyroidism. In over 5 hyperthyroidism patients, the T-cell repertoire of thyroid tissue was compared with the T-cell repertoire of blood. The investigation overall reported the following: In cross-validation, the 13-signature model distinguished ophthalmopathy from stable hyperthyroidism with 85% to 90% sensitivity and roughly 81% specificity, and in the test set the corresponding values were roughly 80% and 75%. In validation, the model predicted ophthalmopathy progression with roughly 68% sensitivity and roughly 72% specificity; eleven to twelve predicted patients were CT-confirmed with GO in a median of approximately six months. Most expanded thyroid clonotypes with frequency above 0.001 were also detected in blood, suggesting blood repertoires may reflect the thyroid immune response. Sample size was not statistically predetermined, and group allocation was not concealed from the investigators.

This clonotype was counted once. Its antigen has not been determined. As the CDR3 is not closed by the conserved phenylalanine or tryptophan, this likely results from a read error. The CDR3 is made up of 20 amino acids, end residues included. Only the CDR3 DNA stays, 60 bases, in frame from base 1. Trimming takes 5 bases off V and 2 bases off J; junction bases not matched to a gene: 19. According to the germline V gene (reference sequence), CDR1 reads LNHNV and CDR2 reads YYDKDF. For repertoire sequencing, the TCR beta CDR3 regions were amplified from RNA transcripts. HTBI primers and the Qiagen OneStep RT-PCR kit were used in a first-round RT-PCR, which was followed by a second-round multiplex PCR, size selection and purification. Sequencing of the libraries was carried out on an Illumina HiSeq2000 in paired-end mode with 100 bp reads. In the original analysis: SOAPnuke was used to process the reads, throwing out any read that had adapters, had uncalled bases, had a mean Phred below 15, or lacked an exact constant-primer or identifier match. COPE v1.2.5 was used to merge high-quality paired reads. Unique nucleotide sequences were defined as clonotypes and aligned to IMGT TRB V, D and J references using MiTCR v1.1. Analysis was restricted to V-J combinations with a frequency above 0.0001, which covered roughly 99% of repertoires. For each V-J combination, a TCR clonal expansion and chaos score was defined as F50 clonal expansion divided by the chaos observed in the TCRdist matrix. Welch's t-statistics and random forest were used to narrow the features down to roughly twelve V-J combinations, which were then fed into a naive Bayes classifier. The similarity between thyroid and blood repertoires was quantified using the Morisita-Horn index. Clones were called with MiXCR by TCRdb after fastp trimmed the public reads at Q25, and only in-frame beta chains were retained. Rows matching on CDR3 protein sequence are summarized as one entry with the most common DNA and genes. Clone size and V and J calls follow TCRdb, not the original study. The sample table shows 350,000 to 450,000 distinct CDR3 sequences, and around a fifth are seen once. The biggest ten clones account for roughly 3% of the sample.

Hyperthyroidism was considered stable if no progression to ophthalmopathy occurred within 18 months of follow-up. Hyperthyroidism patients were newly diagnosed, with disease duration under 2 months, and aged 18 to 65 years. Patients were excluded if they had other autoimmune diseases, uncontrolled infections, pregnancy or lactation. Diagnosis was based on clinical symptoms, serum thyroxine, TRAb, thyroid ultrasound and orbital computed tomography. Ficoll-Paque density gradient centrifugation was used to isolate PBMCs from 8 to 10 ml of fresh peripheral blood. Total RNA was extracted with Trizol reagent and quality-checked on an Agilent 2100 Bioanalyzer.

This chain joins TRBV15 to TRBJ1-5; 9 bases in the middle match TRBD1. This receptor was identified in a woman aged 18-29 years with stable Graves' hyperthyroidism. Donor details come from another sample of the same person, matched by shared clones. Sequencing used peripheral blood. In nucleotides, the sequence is TGTGCCACCAGCCCCAGAGGAACAGGGGGCAGGATGATTCGCAATCAGCCCCAGCATTTG. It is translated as CATSPRGTGGRMIRNQPQHL.